The clone carrying this TCR beta chain has a single count. Its antigen is not identified. V was clipped by 6 bases and J by 4 bases; unmatched bases: 11. CDR1 and CDR2 (germline): MNHEY, SVGAGI. This CDR3 has 15 residues. The data were obtained in a study of shared clonotypes between healthy human individuals. About the research overall: For every donor, three CD4 naive, three CD4 memory, two CD8 naive and one CD8 memory plates were used.

Study-wide points: Larger estimated richness was generally seen in naive subsets than in memory subsets.

Researchers divided each subset's genomic DNA evenly across several immunoSEQ plates. Sorted-subset replicate PCR reactions were performed with 200 ng DNA, corresponding to about 30,000 T cell genomes. Data came from immunoSEQ multiplex PCR; TCRdb stores just in-frame clones and leaves some out. Of under 1,100,000 clones listed, around 76% were seen once; the top ten hold less than 1.5%. The sample consisted of memory CD4+ T cells sorted from blood. Subset denoted: CD45RA-negative fraction. This chain links TRBV6-5 with TRBJ1-2; 7 positions match TRBD1. This sequence originates from a man between 18 and 35 years old in good health. CDR3 bases: TGTGCCAGCAGCTCGACAGGGAGGGGGTCCTATGGCTACACCTTC. It encodes CASSSTGRGSYGYTF.